This T cell receptor (beta chain) derives from a study of PD-1 blockade in classical Hodgkin lymphoma. Notes on the study in general: While CD8+ TCR diversity did not rise significantly by C4D1, CD4+ TCR diversity did. It was reported that newly diagnosed patients had less baseline TCR diversity than healthy donors. Differences between repertoires have undefined causes, possibly disease activity or prior therapy.

The CDR3 length is 17 residues. The germline V gene has CDR1 MDHEN and CDR2 SYDVKM. V was trimmed by 3 bases and J by 0 bases, leaving 18 bases between them. Only in-frame clones appear in the TCRdb table, and some are missing; sequencing was by immunoSEQ multiplex PCR. Here the sample spans 20,000 to 30,000 clones, over 65% being singletons. A remark on this clone: No antigen is known for it.

All patients experienced relapse after autologous stem cell transplantation, and brentuximab vedotin exposure was variable. Patients had relapsed/refractory classical Hodgkin lymphoma with complete response, partial response or progressive disease as best response. J is TRBJ2-7 and V is TRBV28, with D possibly being TRBD1 (5 bases). This clonotype was sampled from a human donor with classical Hodgkin lymphoma. Sample: peripheral blood mononuclear cells (PBMCs), taken before the second cycle of nivolumab. The CDR3 sequence is CASSFNPRQSSSYEQYF. In nucleotides, the CDR3 is TGTGCCAGCAGTTTTAATCCCCGACAGTCTAGCTCCTACGAGCAGTACTTC.